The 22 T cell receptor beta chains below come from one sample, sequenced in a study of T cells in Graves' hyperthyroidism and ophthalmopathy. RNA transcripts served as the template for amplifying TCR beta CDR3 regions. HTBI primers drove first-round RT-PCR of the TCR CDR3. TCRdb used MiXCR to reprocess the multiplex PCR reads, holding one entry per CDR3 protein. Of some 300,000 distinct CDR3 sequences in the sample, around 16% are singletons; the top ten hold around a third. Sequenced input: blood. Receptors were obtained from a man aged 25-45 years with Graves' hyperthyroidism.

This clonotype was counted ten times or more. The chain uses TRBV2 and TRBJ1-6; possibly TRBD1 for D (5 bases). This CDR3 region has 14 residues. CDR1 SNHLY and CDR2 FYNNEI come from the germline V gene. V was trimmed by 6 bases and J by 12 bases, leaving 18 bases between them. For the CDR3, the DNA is TGTGCCAGCAGCTCCGGGACTGGGGTAGGACCCCTCCACTTT. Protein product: CASSSGTGVGPLHF.

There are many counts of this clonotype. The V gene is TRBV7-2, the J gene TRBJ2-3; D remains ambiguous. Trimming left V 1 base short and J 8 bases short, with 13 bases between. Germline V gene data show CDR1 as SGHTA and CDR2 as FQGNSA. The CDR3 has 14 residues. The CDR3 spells CASSLGEALSTQYF. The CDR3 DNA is TGTGCCAGCAGCTTAGGAGAGGCTCTGAGTACGCAGTATTTT.

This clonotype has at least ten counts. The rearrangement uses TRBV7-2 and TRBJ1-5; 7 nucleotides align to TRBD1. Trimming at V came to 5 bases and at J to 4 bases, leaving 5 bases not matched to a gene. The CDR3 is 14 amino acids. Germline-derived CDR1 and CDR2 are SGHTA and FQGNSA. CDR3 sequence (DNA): TGTGCCAGCAGCACTCTACAGGGGAATCAGCCCCAGCATTTT. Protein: CASSTLQGNQPQHF.

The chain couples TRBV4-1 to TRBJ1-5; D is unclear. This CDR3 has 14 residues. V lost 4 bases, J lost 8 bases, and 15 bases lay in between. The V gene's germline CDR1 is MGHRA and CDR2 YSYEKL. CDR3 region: CASSRRGHGKPQHF. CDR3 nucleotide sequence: TGCGCCAGCAGCCGCCGTGGGCATGGGAAGCCCCAGCATTTT.

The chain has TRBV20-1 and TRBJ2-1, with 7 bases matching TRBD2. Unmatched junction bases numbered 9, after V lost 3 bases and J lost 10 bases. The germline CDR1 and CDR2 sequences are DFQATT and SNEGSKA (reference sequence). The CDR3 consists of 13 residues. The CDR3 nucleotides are TGCAGTGCTAGTTCTAGCGGCTCTAGGGAGCAGTTCTTC. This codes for CSASSSGSREQFF.

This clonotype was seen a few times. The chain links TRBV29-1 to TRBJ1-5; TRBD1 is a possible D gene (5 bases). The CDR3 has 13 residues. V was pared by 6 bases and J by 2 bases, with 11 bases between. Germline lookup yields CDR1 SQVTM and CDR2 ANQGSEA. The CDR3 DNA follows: TGCAGCGTGGGTCGGGGGGGCAATCAGCCCCAGCATTTT. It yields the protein CSVGRGGNQPQHF.

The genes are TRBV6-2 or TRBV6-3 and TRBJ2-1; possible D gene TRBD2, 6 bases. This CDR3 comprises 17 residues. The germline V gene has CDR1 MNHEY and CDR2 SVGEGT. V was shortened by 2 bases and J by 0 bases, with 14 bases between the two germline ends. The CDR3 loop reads CASSYGRRGSSYNEQFF. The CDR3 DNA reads TGTGCCAGCAGTTACGGGAGACGGGGGAGCTCCTACAATGAGCAGTTCTTC.

This CDR3 is CASSLEARLQDEQFF. DNA for the CDR3: TGCGCCAGCAGCTTGGAGGCTAGGCTCCAGGACGAGCAGTTCTTC. This rearrangement joins TRBV5-1 to TRBJ2-1; D uncertain. Trimming removed 0 bases at V and 10 bases at J, with 17 bases between. The germline V gene has CDR1 SGHRS and CDR2 YFSETQ. The CDR3 totals 15 residues.

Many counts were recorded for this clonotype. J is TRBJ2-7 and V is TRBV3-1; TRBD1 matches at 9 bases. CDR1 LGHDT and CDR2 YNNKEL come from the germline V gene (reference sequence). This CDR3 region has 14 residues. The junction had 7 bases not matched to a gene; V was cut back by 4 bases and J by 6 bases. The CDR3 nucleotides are TGTGCCAGCAGCCCGCGGGGACAGGGCCTCGAGCAGTACTTC. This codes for CASSPRGQGLEQYF.

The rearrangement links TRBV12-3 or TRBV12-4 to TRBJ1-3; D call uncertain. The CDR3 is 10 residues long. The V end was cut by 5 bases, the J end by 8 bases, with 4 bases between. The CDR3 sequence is CASSGDTIYF. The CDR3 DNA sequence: TGTGCCAGCAGTGGCGACACCATATATTTT.

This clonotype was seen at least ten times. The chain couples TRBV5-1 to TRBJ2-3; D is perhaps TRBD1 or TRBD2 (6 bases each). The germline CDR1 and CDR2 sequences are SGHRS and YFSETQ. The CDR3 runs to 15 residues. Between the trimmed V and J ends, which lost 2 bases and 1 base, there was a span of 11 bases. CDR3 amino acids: CASSLQGGGTDTQYF. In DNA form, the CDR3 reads TGCGCCAGCAGCTTACAGGGAGGTGGCACAGATACGCAGTATTTT.

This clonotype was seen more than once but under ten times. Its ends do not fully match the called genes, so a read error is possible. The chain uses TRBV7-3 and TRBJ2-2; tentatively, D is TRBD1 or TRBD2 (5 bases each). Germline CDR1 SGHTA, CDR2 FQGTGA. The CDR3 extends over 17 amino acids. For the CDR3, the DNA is TGTGCCAACAGCTCCGGGGCCTGGGACGACGACACCGGGGAGCTGTTTTTT. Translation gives CANSSGAWDDDTGELFF.

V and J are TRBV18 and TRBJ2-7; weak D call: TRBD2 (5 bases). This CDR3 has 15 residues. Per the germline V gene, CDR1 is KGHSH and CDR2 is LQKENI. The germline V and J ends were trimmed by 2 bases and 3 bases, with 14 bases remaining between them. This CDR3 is CASSPEGGSDYEQYF. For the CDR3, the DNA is TGTGCCAGCTCACCAGAGGGTGGTAGCGACTACGAGCAGTACTTC.

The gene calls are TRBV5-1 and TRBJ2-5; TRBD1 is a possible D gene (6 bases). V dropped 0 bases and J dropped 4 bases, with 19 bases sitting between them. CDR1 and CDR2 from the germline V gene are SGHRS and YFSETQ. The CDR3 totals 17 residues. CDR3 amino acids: CASSLGTGLTILETQYF. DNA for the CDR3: TGCGCCAGCAGCTTGGGTACAGGGCTGACCATCTTAGAGACCCAGTACTTC.

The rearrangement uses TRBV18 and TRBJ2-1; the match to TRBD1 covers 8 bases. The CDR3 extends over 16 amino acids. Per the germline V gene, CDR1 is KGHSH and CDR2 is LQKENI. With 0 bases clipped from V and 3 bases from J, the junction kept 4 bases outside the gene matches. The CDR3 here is CASSPPKTGVYNEQFF. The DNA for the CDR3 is TGTGCCAGCTCACCACCGAAGACAGGGGTCTACAATGAGCAGTTCTTC.

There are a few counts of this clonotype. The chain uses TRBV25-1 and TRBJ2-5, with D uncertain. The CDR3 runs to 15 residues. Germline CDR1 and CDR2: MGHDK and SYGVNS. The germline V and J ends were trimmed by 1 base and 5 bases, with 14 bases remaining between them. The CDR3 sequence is CASSESIGFGETQYF. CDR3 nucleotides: TGTGCCAGCAGTGAATCGATTGGATTCGGGGAGACCCAGTACTTC.

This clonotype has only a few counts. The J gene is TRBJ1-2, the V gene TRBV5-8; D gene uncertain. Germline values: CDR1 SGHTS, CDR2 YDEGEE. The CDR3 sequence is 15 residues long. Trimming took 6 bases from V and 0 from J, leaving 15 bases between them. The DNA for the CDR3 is TGTGCCAGCACATCGGATAAAAGGGCTAACTATGGCTACACCTTC. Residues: CASTSDKRANYGYTF. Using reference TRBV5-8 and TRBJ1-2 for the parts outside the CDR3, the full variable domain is EAGVTQSPTHLIKTRGQQATLRCSPISGHTSVYWYQQALGLGLQFLLWYDEGEERNRGNFPPRFSGRQFPNYSSELNVNALELEDSALYLCASTSDKRANYGYTFGSGTRLTVV.

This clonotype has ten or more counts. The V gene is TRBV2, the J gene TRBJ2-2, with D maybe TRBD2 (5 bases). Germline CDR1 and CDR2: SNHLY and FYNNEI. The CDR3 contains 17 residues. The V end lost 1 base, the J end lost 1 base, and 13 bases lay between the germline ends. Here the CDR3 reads CASSEVGVARNTGELFF. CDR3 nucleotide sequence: TGTGCCAGCAGTGAAGTTGGGGTAGCGCGGAACACCGGGGAGCTGTTTTTT.

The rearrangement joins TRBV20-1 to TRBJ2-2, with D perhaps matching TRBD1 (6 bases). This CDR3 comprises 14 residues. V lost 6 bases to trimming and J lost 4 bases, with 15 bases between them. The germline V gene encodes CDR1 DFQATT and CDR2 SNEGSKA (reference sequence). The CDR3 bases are TGCAGTGCGAACCGACAGGAGCTCACCGGGGAGCTGTTTTTT. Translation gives CSANRQELTGELFF.

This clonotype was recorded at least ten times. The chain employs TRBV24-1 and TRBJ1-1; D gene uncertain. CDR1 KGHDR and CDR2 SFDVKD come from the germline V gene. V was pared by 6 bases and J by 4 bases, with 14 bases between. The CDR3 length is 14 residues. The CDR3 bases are TGTGCCACCAGTAGGGCGGCCGAACCCACTGAAGCTTTCTTT. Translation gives CATSRAAEPTEAFF.

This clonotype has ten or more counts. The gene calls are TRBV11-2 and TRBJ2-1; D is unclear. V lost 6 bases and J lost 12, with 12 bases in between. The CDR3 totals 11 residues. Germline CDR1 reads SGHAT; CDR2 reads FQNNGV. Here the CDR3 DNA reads TGTGCCAGCAGTGCCTGGTCAGGGCAGTTCTTC. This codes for CASSAWSGQFF.

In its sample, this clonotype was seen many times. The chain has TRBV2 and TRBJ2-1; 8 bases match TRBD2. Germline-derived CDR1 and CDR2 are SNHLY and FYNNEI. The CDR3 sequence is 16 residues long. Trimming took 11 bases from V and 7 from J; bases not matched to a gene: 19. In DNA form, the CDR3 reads TGTGCCGGCTTGGTAGGGCGGGAGGCTAAGGGAAATGAGCAGTTCTTC. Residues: CAGLVGREAKGNEQFF.